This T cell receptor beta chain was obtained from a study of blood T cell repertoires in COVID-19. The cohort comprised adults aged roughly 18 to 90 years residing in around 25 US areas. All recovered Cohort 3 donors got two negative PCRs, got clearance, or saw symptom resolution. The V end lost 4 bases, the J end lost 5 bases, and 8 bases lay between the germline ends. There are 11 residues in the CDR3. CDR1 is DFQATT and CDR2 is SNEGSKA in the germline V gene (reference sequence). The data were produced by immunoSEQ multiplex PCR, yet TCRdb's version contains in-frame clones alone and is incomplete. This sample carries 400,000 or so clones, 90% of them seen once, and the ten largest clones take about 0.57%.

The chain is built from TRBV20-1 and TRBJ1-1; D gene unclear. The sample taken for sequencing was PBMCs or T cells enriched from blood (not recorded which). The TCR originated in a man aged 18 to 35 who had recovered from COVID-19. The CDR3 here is CSAKAITEAFF. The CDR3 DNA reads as TGCAGTGCTAAAGCGATTACTGAAGCTTTCTTT.